The next 14 T cell receptor beta chains were all read from a single sample in a study of T cells in Graves' hyperthyroidism and ophthalmopathy. Amplification targeted TCR beta CDR3 regions from RNA transcripts. The TCR CDR3 first-round RT-PCR relied on the HTBI primer set. TCRdb called the multiplex PCR reads again in MiXCR, with one record for every CDR3 protein. The sample has hundreds of thousands of distinct CDR3 sequences, 45% seen once. Source material: peripheral blood or thyroid tissue (not recorded which). The receptors originated from an adult man with Graves' disease, either hyperthyroidism or ophthalmopathy (not recorded which).

This clonotype was counted ten times or more. The gene calls are TRBV7-2 and TRBJ2-6; the D is unclear. V was cut by 9 bases and J by 0 bases, with 9 bases left in between. CDR1 and CDR2 from the germline V gene are SGHTA and FQGNSA. This CDR3 comprises 14 residues. CDR3 in amino acids: CASSPASGANVLTF. The DNA for the CDR3 is TGTGCCAGTAGCCCAGCCTCTGGGGCCAACGTCCTGACTTTC.

The table lists this clonotype with many counts. The chain recombines TRBV7-9 with TRBJ1-2; maybe TRBD1 (6 bases). With 4 bases removed from V and 6 bases from J, the gap between germline ends came to 15 bases. The CDR3 is made up of 14 amino acids. CDR1 is SEHNR and CDR2 is FQNEAQ in the germline V gene (reference sequence). Here the CDR3 DNA reads TGTGCCAGCAGCTCGACACAGGGTTCGGATGGCTACACCTTC. It codes for CASSSTQGSDGYTF.

The V gene is TRBV10-3, the J gene TRBJ1-6; no clear D gene. V lost 4 bases and J lost 10, with 11 bases in between. Germline assignment: CDR1 ENHRY and CDR2 SYGVKD. This CDR3 region has 13 residues. The CDR3 protein is CAISGTSGSPLHF. The CDR3 region has the DNA TGTGCCATCAGTGGGACTTCTGGCTCACCCCTCCACTTT.

The chain recombines TRBV2 with TRBJ1-2, with 7 bases matching TRBD1. Germline V gives CDR1 SNHLY, CDR2 FYNNEI. This CDR3 is built from 17 residues. Trimming cost V 1 base and J 4 bases; bases outside gene matches: 12. The CDR3 protein is CASSEGIGGGKGYGYTF. For the CDR3, the DNA is TGTGCCAGCAGTGAAGGGATTGGAGGGGGCAAGGGCTATGGCTACACCTTC.

The chain uses TRBV20-1 and TRBJ2-7, with D tentatively TRBD1 (6 bases). The germline V gene has CDR1 DFQATT and CDR2 SNEGSKA (reference sequence). The CDR3 extends over 14 amino acids. Trimming took off 3 bases at V and 1 base at J, with 13 bases between the two ends. The CDR3 reads CSASVGRGSYEQYF. The CDR3 DNA follows: TGCAGTGCTAGTGTAGGCAGGGGTTCCTACGAGCAGTACTTC.

A single count supports this clonotype. It may be a read error: a sequence one base away is much more abundant. The rearrangement joins TRBV2 to TRBJ1-1, with 8 nucleotides matching TRBD1. This CDR3 has 15 amino acids. Looked up from germline, CDR1 is SNHLY and CDR2 is FYNNEI. CDR3 in amino acids: CATSSRTGTNTEAFF. The CDR3 DNA reads TGTGCCACCAGTTCCCGGACAGGGACGAACACTGAAGCTTTCTTT.

This chain links TRBV29-1 with TRBJ1-1; 8 bases match TRBD1. The CDR3 contains 16 residues. The germline gives CDR1 SQVTM, CDR2 ANQGSEA. This CDR3 is CSASPRILQGGAEAFF. The CDR3 bases are TGCAGTGCTAGCCCACGTATCCTACAGGGGGGCGCTGAAGCTTTCTTT.

This chain joins TRBV7-9 and TRBJ1-5; the match to TRBD1 covers 7 bases. Germline assignment: CDR1 SEHNR and CDR2 FQNEAQ (reference sequence). CDR3 length: 16 residues. V shed 4 bases and J 1 base; nucleotides not matched to a gene: 7. The CDR3 nucleotides are TGTGCCAGCAGCTACTTGTCAGGGGGGAGCAATCAGCCCCAGCATTTT. Encoded protein: CASSYLSGGSNQPQHF.

This clonotype was detected ten times or more. The CDR3 reads CASSKTDGYQPQHF. The CDR3 DNA reads TGTGCCAGCAGCAAAACGGACGGCTACCAGCCCCAGCATTTT. The rearrangement links TRBV2 to TRBJ1-5; D not certain. CDR1 is SNHLY and CDR2 is FYNNEI in the germline V gene. V was clipped by 6 bases and J by 7 bases, with 16 bases between them. The CDR3 sequence is 14 residues long.

The rearrangement uses TRBV6-1 and TRBJ1-4, with 10 nucleotides matching TRBD1. This CDR3 has 18 amino acids. Germline V gives CDR1 MNHNS, CDR2 SASEGT. Trimming removed 6 bases from V and 8 bases from J; junction bases left unmatched: 18. CDR3 nucleotide sequence: TGTGCCAGCAGGGCAGGACAGGGGGAAGTTCGGAATAGGGAAAAACTGTTTTTT. It translates to CASRAGQGEVRNREKLFF.

This clonotype was observed a few times. Germline and junction disagree at one end, which may indicate a read error. V gene TRBV7-9 combines with J gene TRBJ1-1; 8 bases match TRBD1. Per germline, CDR1 SEHNR and CDR2 FQNEAQ (reference sequence). The CDR3 length is 15 residues. The CDR3 is CASSQTGVGATEAFF. The CDR3 DNA follows: TGCGCCAGCAGCCAGACAGGGGTTGGGGCCACTGAAGCTTTCTTT.

This clonotype was observed at least ten times. The V gene is TRBV29-1, the J gene TRBJ1-5, with D perhaps matching TRBD1 (6 bases). V lost 4 bases to trimming and J lost 3 bases, with 13 bases between them. In germline, CDR1 is SQVTM, CDR2 ANQGSEA. The CDR3 sequence is 14 residues long. The CDR3 DNA sequence: TGCAGCGTTGTGACCGGGGGCGCCAATCAGCCCCAGCATTTT. Amino acids: CSVVTGGANQPQHF.

In its sample, this clonotype was seen many times. This chain uses TRBV7-6 with TRBJ1-6, with D tentatively TRBD1 (6 bases). Germline CDR1 SGHVS, CDR2 FNYEAQ. The CDR3 runs 15 residues. The V gene lost 1 base and the J gene lost 7 bases, with 11 bases spanning the gap. The CDR3 nucleotides read TGTGCCAGCAGCTTAGGGGCAGGGGTGAATTCACCCCTCCACTTT. Its protein product is CASSLGAGVNSPLHF.

This clonotype showed up just a few times. A junction boundary mismatches the germline segment, possibly from a read error. The chain uses TRBV6-6 and TRBJ2-7; 10 nucleotides match TRBD1. The CDR3 is 14 residues long. CDR1 and CDR2 from the germline V gene are MNHNY and SVGAGI (reference sequence). For the CDR3, the DNA is TGTGCCAACAGTTACATCGGGACAGGGGACGAGCAGTACTTC. Translating it yields CANSYIGTGDEQYF.